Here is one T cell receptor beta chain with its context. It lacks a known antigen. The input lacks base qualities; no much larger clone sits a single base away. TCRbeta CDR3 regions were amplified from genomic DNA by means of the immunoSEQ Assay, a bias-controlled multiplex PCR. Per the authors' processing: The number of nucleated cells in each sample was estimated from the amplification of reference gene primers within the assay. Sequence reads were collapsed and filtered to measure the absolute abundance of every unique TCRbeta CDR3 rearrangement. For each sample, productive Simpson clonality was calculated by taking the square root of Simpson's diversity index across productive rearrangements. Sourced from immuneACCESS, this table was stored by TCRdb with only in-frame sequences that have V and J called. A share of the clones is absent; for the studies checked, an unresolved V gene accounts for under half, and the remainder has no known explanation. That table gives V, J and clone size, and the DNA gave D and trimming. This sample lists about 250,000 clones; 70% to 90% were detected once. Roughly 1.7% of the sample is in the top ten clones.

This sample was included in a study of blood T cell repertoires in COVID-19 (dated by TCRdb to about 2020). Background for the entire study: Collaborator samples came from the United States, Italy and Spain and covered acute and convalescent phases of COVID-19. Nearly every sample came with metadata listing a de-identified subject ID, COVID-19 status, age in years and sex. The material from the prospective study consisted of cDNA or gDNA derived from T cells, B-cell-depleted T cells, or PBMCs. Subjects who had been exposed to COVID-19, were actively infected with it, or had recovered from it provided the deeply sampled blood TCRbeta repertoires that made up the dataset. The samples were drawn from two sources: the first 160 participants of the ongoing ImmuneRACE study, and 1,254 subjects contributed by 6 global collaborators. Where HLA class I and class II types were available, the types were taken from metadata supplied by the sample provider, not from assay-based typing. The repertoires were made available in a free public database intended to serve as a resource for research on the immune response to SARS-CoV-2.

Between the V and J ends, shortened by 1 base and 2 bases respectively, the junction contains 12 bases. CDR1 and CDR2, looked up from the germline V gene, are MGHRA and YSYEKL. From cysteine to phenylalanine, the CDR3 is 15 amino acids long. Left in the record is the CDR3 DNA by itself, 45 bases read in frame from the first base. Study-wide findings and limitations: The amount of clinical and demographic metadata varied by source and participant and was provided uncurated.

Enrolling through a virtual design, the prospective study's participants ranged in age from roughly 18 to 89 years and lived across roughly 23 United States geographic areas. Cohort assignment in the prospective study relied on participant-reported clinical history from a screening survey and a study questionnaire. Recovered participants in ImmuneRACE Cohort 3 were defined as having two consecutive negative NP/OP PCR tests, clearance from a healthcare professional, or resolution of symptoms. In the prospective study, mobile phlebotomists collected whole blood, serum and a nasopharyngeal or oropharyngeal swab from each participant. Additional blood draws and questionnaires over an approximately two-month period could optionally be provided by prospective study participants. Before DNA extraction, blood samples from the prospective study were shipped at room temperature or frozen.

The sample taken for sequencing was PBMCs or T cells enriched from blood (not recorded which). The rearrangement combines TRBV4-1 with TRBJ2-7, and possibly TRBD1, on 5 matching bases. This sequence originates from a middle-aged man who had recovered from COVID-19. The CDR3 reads CASSQVLTATYEQYF. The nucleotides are TGCGCCAGCAGCCAAGTCCTGACAGCCACCTACGAGCAGTACTTC.